This TCR beta chain comes out of a study of T cell responses to AZD1222 COVID-19 vaccine (dated by TCRdb to 2020 to 2022). A note on the overall study: Because spike-specific TCR depth and breadth did not differ between the two schedules, AZD1222 recipients who got a second dose at roughly 4 weeks were pooled with those who got a second dose at roughly 12 weeks. Trial participants were enrolled by age into 18-55, 56-69 and 70-plus year subgroups, with 148, 28 and 57 TCR-sequenced participants respectively. A total of just over 230 trial participants underwent TCR sequencing, of whom approximately 200 had received two doses of AZD1222 and 26 had received two doses of the MenACWY control vaccine. What the research found in general, with its limitations: Spike-specific TCR breadth and depth rose significantly after two AZD1222 doses compared with day 0 and with MenACWY recipients. Conclusions about previously exposed vaccinees are limited, since just a handful of AZD1222 recipients were seropositive for SARS-CoV-2 at baseline. The vaccine-associated CD4 TCRs covered the entire spike protein, and the dominant responses fell in regions 160-218 and 743-854. Nearly half of unique spike-specific TCRs reportedly recognized epitopes outside regions mutated in the B.1.351 and B.1.1.7 variants. Because no day 14 peak-response samples were available, the repertoires could be characterized only after the peak T cell response. Participants were mostly white British, with more females than males. The authors suggested clonal diversity may have been underestimated. In the small 56-69-year group, the increase in depth fell short of significance, most likely because of low power.

The sample's time point label, decoded: baseline before first vaccination. The vaccinee samples were drawn from two UK trials, COV001 and COV002, one of which was a single-blind randomized controlled phase 2/3 trial testing AZD1222 (ChAdOx1 nCoV-19) in healthy adults. Trial participant PBMC samples were collected at day 0 and day 28 after the second dose for TCRbeta chain sequencing. On this clone itself: Its target antigen remains unknown. Base qualities were left out, and no much larger clone turns up one base away.

The CDR3 regions of human TCRbeta chains were analyzed by immunosequencing. The study's own analysis went as follows. TCRs in the repertoires were compared against a reference library of SARS-CoV-2-specific TCRs that had been generated with the MIRA antigen-specificity platform. Breadth was defined as the fraction of unique TCRs that were SARS-CoV-2-associated. Depth was defined as the fraction of total T cells that were SARS-CoV-2-associated. Using the MIRA data, each spike-specific TCR was mapped to the spike region that the TCR reacts to and placed in a CD4 or CD8 class. Log10-transformed breadth and depth values were compared by one-way ANOVA with Sidak's multiple comparisons tests. Entries here come from immuneACCESS through TCRdb and include only in-frame sequences with V and J called. Some clones fail to appear in such tables; in the studies checked, an unresolved V gene covers under half of the shortfall, and the cause of the remainder is unknown. The D gene and trimming were derived from the DNA, and the V and J assignments and clone size from that table. For this sample the table gives approximately 170,000 clones, of which less than 95% were detected only once. The top ten constitute 4% to 5.5% of the sample.

V is pared back by 3 bases and J by 2 bases, with 5 bases lying between the germline termini. CDR1 and CDR2 (LNHDA, SQIVND) derive from the germline V gene (reference sequence). Reading from cysteine to phenylalanine, the CDR3 counts 13 amino acids. Just the 39-base CDR3 DNA is kept, in frame starting at base 1. The sequence is built from TRBV19 and TRBJ1-3, with the D gene not clear enough to name. The source of this sequence is an adult in good health. The specimen was peripheral blood, collected on day 0 of AZD1222 vaccination. The CDR3 corresponds to CASSITAGNTIYF. The nucleotide sequence is TGTGCCAGTAGTATCACGGCTGGAAACACCATATATTTT.